This TCR beta chain appears in the sequencing data of a study of T-cell reconstitution after alpha-beta-depleted transplantation in children (dated by TCRdb to 2015 to 2016). Regarding the study in general: Using TCR repertoire profiling, the study quantitatively followed how T-cell immune reconstitution unfolded in children after TCRalphabeta/CD19-depleted allogeneic hematopoietic cell transplantation. Overall results and qualifications from the work: In some patients, the high TCRbeta diversity seen at day 60 was put down to recipient T cells and intrathymic progenitors that had survived conditioning. The frequencies of hyperexpanded clones fell over the following months, and after one year, T-cell counts and TCRbeta diversity were mostly attributed to newly produced T cells. Apparently early alphabetaT-cell count recovery about two months after transplant reportedly relied on only several hundred rapidly expanded clones derived from non-depleted graft cells.

Reading the label with the study, this specimen's treatment or condition is: allogeneic hematopoietic cell transplantation with graft depleted of TCRalphabeta T cells and CD19 B cells. Transplant recipients were children who received TCRalphabeta/CD19-depleted allogeneic hematopoietic cell grafts. Concerning this clonotype itself: What antigen it recognizes has not been identified. No much larger clone is present one base from it, and per-base qualities are unavailable.

The library was obtained by PCR. For sequencing, an Illumina HiSeq 2500 was employed. Molecular barcoding was employed in the preparation of TCR libraries, with unique molecular identifiers being used to normalize TCRbeta repertoire quantification. TCRdb ran its own pipeline on the public reads, namely fastp trimming at Q25 and MiXCR clone calling, and kept in-frame beta chains. Rows merge per CDR3 protein into single entries with the most common DNA and genes. The sample profile shows over 200,000 distinct CDR3 sequences; about a tenth of them were found once. The ten largest make up approximately 30% of the sample. This receptor was taken from a child younger than two with acute myeloid leukemia, due to receive a stem cell transplant. Source: PBMCs, taken before TCRalphabeta/CD19-depleted stem cell transplant.

The CDR3 region reads CASSCDGGGNTGELFF. The DNA reads TGTGCCAGCAGTTGCGACGGGGGGGGAAACACCGGGGAGCTGTTTTTT. The chain links TRBV21-1 with TRBJ2-2; the table names TRBD1, a call not compared with the DNA. TRBV21-1 constitutes a pseudogene. The CDR3 spans 16 residues, from the cysteine through the phenylalanine. The DNA shown is the 48-base CDR3, in frame from base 1.